This is a list of T cell receptor beta chains from one sample in a study of persistence of HIV-infected CD4 T cells. Their target antigens are unknown. Using immunoSEQ multiplex PCR, the repertoire was profiled, and TCRdb retains in-frame clones only, with some absent. The repertoire holds approximately 45,000 clones, with about 87% as singletons. The sequencing used CD4+ T cells sorted from PBMCs after roughly 18-hour stimulation, collected from a patient who received antiretroviral therapy. These receptors all come from an adult woman with HIV who was CMV-seropositive. Each CDR3 is given with its conserved first and last residue. Fields, in order: clone size, D gene, J gene, V gene, CDR3 protein, CDR3 DNA. D genes are given only for firm matches. A row's size may be missing; if present it is once, few, many or a size class.

NA,TRBD1,TRBJ1-2,TRBV28,CASSSGTGAGYTF,TGTGCCAGCAGCTCCGGGACAGGGGCTGGCTACACCTTC
NA,NA,TRBJ2-4,TRBV18,CASSPVSRDIQYF,TGTGCCAGCTCACCGGTCTCTCGGGACATTCAGTACTTC
NA,NA,TRBJ2-4,TRBV7-2,CASSLEVFQNIQYF,TGTGCCAGCAGCTTAGAGGTCTTTCAAAACATTCAGTACTTC
NA,NA,TRBJ2-1,TRBV18,CASSPPTEYNEQFF,TGTGCCAGCTCACCACCGACAGAATACAATGAGCAGTTCTTC
once,TRBD1,TRBJ2-7,TRBV15,CATSRSRTTGAGEQYF,TGTGCCACCAGCAGATCTCGGACGACAGGGGCAGGCGAGCAGTACTTC
NA,NA,TRBJ1-1,TRBV11-3,CASSLGRAEAFF,TGTGCCAGCAGCTTAGGGCGGGCTGAAGCTTTCTTT
NA,NA,TRBJ1-2,TRBV6-5,CASSYGSLVLEYGYTF,TGTGCCAGCAGTTACGGATCCCTAGTTTTGGAATATGGCTACACCTTC
once,TRBD1,TRBJ1-5,TRBV6-5,CASQDRIHQPQHF,TGTGCCAGTCAGGACAGGATTCATCAGCCCCAGCATTTT
NA,NA,TRBJ1-5,TRBV2,CASRWEHANQPQHF,TGTGCCAGCAGGTGGGAACACGCTAATCAGCCCCAGCATTTT
NA,TRBD1,TRBJ2-7,TRBV5-1,CASSTRQGPYEQYF,TGCGCCAGCAGCACTAGACAGGGACCGTACGAGCAGTACTTC
NA,TRBD1,TRBJ1-1,TRBV19,CASSHGQGWRETEAFF,TGTGCCAGTAGTCATGGACAGGGGTGGAGAGAAACTGAAGCTTTCTTT
NA,NA,TRBJ1-1,TRBV27,CASSLSRQGNTEAFF,TGTGCCAGCAGTTTATCAAGGCAGGGGAACACTGAAGCTTTCTTT
NA,NA,TRBJ2-1,TRBV29-1,CSGRANEQFF,TGCAGCGGGCGGGCGAATGAGCAGTTCTTC
NA,NA,TRBJ1-2,TRBV2,CASSDRRTTNGYTF,TGTGCCAGCAGTGATCGCAGGACAACGAATGGCTACACCTTC
NA,TRBD1,TRBJ2-5,TRBV12-5,CASGPPRVGQGAETQYF,TGTGCTAGTGGTCCCCCTCGGGTGGGACAGGGGGCAGAGACCCAGTACTTC
NA,NA,TRBJ2-2,TRBV14,CASSPGSISGELFF,TGTGCCAGCAGCCCCGGGTCGATATCCGGGGAGCTGTTTTTT
NA,NA,TRBJ1-1,TRBV6-4,CASSASSRGGEAFF,TGTGCCAGCAGTGCTAGTTCGCGGGGGGGTGAAGCTTTCTTT
NA,TRBD2,TRBJ2-1,TRBV6-5,CASIRTSGRDNEQFF,TGTGCCAGCATCCGGACTAGCGGAAGAGACAATGAGCAGTTCTTC
NA,NA,TRBJ1-2,TRBV28,CASSMTVYGYTF,TGTGCCAGCAGTATGACAGTCTATGGCTACACCTTC
NA,NA,TRBJ2-3,TRBV2,CASSDGYPQYF,TGTGCCAGCAGTGATGGCTATCCCCAGTATTTT
NA,NA,TRBJ2-1,TRBV6-5,CASKAGQSSYNEQFF,TGTGCCAGCAAGGCGGGACAGAGCTCCTACAATGAGCAGTTCTTC
NA,TRBD2,TRBJ2-3,TRBV7-8,CASSPQGTSWYLDTQYF,TGTGCCAGCAGCCCGCAAGGGACTAGCTGGTACCTTGATACGCAGTATTTT
NA,TRBD2,TRBJ2-3,TRBV4-3,CASSPTGLAGDTDTQYF,TGCGCCAGCAGCCCGACCGGACTAGCGGGGGACACAGATACGCAGTATTTT
NA,NA,TRBJ2-7,TRBV19,CASREHRAGSYEQYF,TGTGCCAGTAGAGAACACAGGGCGGGATCCTACGAGCAGTACTTC
NA,TRBD2,TRBJ2-3,TRBV6-4,CASSLFREVAGGSTDTQYF,TGTGCCAGCAGTCTGTTCCGGGAGGTAGCGGGGGGCAGCACAGATACGCAGTATTTT